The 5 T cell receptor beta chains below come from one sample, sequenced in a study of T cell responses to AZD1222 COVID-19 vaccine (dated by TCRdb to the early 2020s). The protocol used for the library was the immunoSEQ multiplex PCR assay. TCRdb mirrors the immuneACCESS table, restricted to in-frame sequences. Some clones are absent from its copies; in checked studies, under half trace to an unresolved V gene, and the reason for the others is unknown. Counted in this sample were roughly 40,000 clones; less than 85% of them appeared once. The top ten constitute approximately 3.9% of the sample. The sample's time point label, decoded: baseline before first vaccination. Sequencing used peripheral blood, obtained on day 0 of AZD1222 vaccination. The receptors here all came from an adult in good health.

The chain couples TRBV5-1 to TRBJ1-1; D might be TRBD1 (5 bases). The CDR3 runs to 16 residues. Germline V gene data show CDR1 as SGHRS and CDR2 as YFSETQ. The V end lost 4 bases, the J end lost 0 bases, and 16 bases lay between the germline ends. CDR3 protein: CASSPLGWGMNTEAFF. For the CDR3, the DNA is TGCGCCAGCAGCCCCTTGGGCTGGGGGATGAACACTGAAGCTTTCTTT.

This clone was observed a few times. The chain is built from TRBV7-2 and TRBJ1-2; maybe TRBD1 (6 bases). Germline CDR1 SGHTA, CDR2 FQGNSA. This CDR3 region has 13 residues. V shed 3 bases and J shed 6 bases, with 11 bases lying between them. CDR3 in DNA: TGTGCCAGCAGCTTTTCAGGGGTAGATGGCTACACCTTC. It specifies CASSFSGVDGYTF.

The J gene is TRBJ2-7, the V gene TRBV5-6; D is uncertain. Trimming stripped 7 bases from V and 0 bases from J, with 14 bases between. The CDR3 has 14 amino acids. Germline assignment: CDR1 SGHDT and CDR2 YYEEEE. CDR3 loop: CASEEGSYSYEQYF. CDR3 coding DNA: TGTGCCAGCGAAGAAGGTTCTTACTCCTACGAGCAGTACTTC.

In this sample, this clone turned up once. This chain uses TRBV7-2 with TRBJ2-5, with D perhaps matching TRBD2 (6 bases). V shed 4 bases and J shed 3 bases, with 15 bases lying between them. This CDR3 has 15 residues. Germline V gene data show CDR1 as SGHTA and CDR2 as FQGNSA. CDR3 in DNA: TGTGCCAGCAGCTCCCGCGCTAGCGCGGAAGAGACCCAGTACTTC. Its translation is CASSSRASAEETQYF.

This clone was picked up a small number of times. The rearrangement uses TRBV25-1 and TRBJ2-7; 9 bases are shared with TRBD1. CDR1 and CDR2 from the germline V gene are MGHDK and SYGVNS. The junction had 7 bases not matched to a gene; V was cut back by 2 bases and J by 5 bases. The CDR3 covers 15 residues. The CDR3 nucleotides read TGTGCCAGCAGTGAAGGGGACAGGGTCGGACACGAGCAGTACTTC. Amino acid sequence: CASSEGDRVGHEQYF.